Each of the 24 T cell receptor beta chains below was sequenced from the same sample in a study of blood T cell repertoires in COVID-19. Produced via immunoSEQ multiplex PCR; TCRdb's table is partial and in-frame only. The sample lists 160,000 or so clones, approximately 82% seen once, with 15% in the top ten. Material: PBMCs or T cells enriched from blood (not recorded which). All receptors derive from a man in his fifties who had recovered from COVID-19.

The chain joins TRBV20-1 to TRBJ1-5; possibly TRBD1 for D (6 bases). CDR1 is DFQATT and CDR2 is SNEGSKA in the germline V gene (reference sequence). The CDR3 loop spans 15 amino acids. Deletions cut 3 bases from V and 1 base from J, with 13 bases between. The CDR3 nucleotides are TGCAGTGCTAGTGGGGGGAGGGGGAGCAATCAGCCCCAGCATTTT. Its translation is CSASGGRGSNQPQHF.

V is TRBV5-1 and J is TRBJ2-3; tentatively, D is TRBD2 (6 bases). Germline CDR1 is SGHRS and CDR2 is YFSETQ. Trimming cost V 0 bases and J 2 bases, with 10 bases left between them. The CDR3 sequence is 15 residues long. CDR3 coding DNA: TGCGCCAGCAGCTTGGAGGGCGGGATCACAGATACGCAGTATTTT. Translating gives CASSLEGGITDTQYF. The complete variable domain, with remaining parts taken from reference TRBV5-1 and TRBJ2-3, reads KAGVTQTPRYLIKTRGQQVTLSCSPISGHRSVSWYQQTPGQGLQFLFEYFSETQRNKGNFPGRFSGRQFSNSRSEMNVSTLELGDSALYLCASSLEGGITDTQYFGPGTRLTVL.

The rearrangement joins TRBV18 to TRBJ1-5; weak D call: TRBD1 (6 bases). The V gene's germline CDR1 is KGHSH and CDR2 LQKENI. This CDR3 spans 14 amino acids. V shed 3 bases and J shed 6 bases, with 12 bases lying between them. The DNA for the CDR3 is TGTGCCAGCTCACCCGCAGGGGAAGGTCAGCCCCAGCATTTT. It is translated as CASSPAGEGQPQHF.

The rearrangement links TRBV11-1 to TRBJ2-7; D gene uncertain. V was cut by 1 base and J by 3 bases, with 7 bases left in between. The CDR3 spans 13 residues. Germline assignment: CDR1 SGHAT and CDR2 FQDESV (reference sequence). The CDR3, as DNA: TGTGCCAGCAGCTTAGAACAGAACTACGAGCAGTACTTC. Amino acids: CASSLEQNYEQYF.

This clone has just a few counts. This chain links TRBV10-2 with TRBJ2-3, with TRBD2 matching 10 bases. V was pared by 3 bases and J by 7 bases, with 19 bases of the junction left unmatched. This CDR3 has 19 residues. Per the germline V gene, CDR1 is WSHSY and CDR2 is SAAADI. The CDR3 region is CASSEPPGTSVRQSNTQYF. The CDR3 DNA follows: TGCGCCAGCAGTGAACCCCCCGGGACTAGCGTTCGTCAGTCAAATACGCAGTATTTT.

The V call is TRBV30, the J call TRBJ2-2, with a weak D call TRBD2 (6 bases). The V gene's germline CDR1 is GTSNPN and CDR2 SVGIG (reference sequence). The CDR3 sequence is 14 residues long. Trimming cost V 0 bases and J 5 bases, with 10 bases left between them. CDR3 coding DNA: TGTGCCTGGAGTGTCGGGGGATGGACCGGGGAGCTGTTTTTT. Translating it yields CAWSVGGWTGELFF. Combining the CDR3 with reference TRBV30 and TRBJ2-2 gives the whole variable domain SQTIHQWPATLVQPVGSPLSLECTVEGTSNPNLYWYRQAAGRGLQLLFYSVGIGQISSEVPQNLSASRPQDRQFILSSKKLLLSDSGFYLCAWSVGGWTGELFFGEGSRLTVL.

This chain connects TRBV5-1 to TRBJ2-3; TRBD2 aligns across 9 bases. The ends lost 0 bases at V and 4 bases at J; junction bases unmatched: 6. The CDR3 loop spans 16 amino acids. Per the germline V gene, CDR1 is SGHRS and CDR2 is YFSETQ. CDR3 region: CASSLGLAGVSDTQYF. The CDR3 bases are TGCGCCAGCAGCTTGGGGTTAGCGGGGGTCTCAGATACGCAGTATTTT.

CDR3 residues: CASSTNQPQHF. The CDR3 coding sequence is TGTGCCAGCAGTACAAATCAGCCCCAGCATTTT. The chain links TRBV28 to TRBJ1-5; the D is unclear. V gave up 5 bases and J gave up 4 bases, with 3 bases separating them. The CDR3 runs to 11 residues. CDR1 is MDHEN, CDR2 SYDVKM, per germline.

This clone has only one observation. J is TRBJ1-6 and V is TRBV5-1; D is perhaps TRBD1 (5 bases). V lost 4 bases and J lost 10, with 15 bases in between. Germline V lookup: CDR1 SGHRS, CDR2 YFSETQ. CDR3 length: 14 amino acids. The CDR3, as DNA: TGCGCCAGCAGCACTTCCGGGACTGAATCACCCCTCCACTTT. Its translation is CASSTSGTESPLHF.

This clone was picked up a small number of times. The chain links TRBV2 to TRBJ1-5; weak D call: TRBD1 (6 bases). CDR3 length: 15 residues. V was cut by 5 bases and J by 0 bases, with 11 bases left in between. Germline-derived CDR1 and CDR2 are SNHLY and FYNNEI. This CDR3 reads CASSPGANSNQPQHF. DNA for the CDR3: TGTGCCAGCAGTCCAGGGGCGAATAGCAATCAGCCCCAGCATTTT.

The chain employs TRBV19 and TRBJ2-2; 10 bases map to TRBD2. Germline CDR1 is LNHDA and CDR2 is SQIVND (reference sequence). The CDR3 contains 15 residues. V was clipped by 1 base and J by 5 bases; unmatched bases: 1. The CDR3 DNA follows: TGTGCCAGTAGTATAGGGGGACTAGCGACCGGGGAGCTGTTTTTT. Translated: CASSIGGLATGELFF.

V gene TRBV11-2 combines with J gene TRBJ1-3; 7 nucleotides line up with TRBD1. The CDR3 has 15 residues. The germline V gene encodes CDR1 SGHAT and CDR2 FQNNGV. Losses at the gene ends were 5 bases for V and 0 bases for J; bases not matched to a gene: 4. CDR3: CASSPGTVSGNTIYF. CDR3 nucleotide sequence: TGTGCCAGCAGCCCCGGGACAGTCTCTGGAAACACCATATATTTT.

The chain couples TRBV7-3 to TRBJ2-2, with D uncertain. Germline V gene lookup returns CDR1 SGHTA and CDR2 FQGTGA. This CDR3 spans 16 amino acids. The germline V and J ends were trimmed by 2 bases and 0 bases, with 10 bases remaining between them. CDR3 coding DNA: TGTGCCAGCAGCTTACAGGCGCTGGCGAACACCGGGGAGCTGTTTTTT. It is translated as CASSLQALANTGELFF. Complete variable domain (other parts from reference TRBV7-3 and TRBJ2-2): GAGVSQTPSNKVTEKGKYVELRCDPISGHTALYWYRQSLGQGPEFLIYFQGTGAADDSGLPNDRFFAVRPEGSVSTLKIQRTERGDSAVYLCASSLQALANTGELFFGEGSRLTVL.

The chain joins TRBV24-1 to TRBJ2-5; 10 nucleotides align to TRBD1. The germline CDR1 and CDR2 sequences are KGHDR and SFDVKD. V was pared by 3 bases and J by 1 base, with 4 bases of the junction left unmatched. CDR3 length: 16 amino acids. CDR3 coding DNA: TGTGCCACCAGTGATCCAGGGACAGGGGCCCAAGAGACCCAGTACTTC. Protein product: CATSDPGTGAQETQYF.

The chain couples TRBV19 to TRBJ2-2; tentatively, D is TRBD1 (5 bases). The V and J ends lost 7 bases and 1 base respectively, with 10 bases between them. Germline V gives CDR1 LNHDA, CDR2 SQIVND (reference sequence). This CDR3 is built from 14 residues. In DNA, the CDR3 is TGTGCCAGTACCCCCCAGGGGAACACCGGGGAGCTGTTTTTT. It yields the protein CASTPQGNTGELFF. The variable domain in full, completed from reference TRBV19 and TRBJ2-2, reads DGGITQSPKYLFRKEGQNVTLSCEQNLNHDAMYWYRQDPGQGLRLIYYSQIVNDFQKGDIAEGYSVSREKKESFPLTVTSAQKNPTAFYLCASTPQGNTGELFFGEGSRLTVL.

This sequence joins TRBV10-1 and TRBJ2-4; perhaps TRBD2 as D (5 bases). Trimming took off 1 base at V and 8 bases at J, with 9 bases between the two ends. The CDR3 is made up of 13 amino acids. Looked up from germline, CDR1 is WNHNN and CDR2 is SYGVQD (reference sequence). The CDR3 loop is CASSEFPGDIQYF. The CDR3, as DNA: TGCGCCAGCAGTGAGTTTCCCGGGGACATTCAGTACTTC.

This rearrangement joins TRBV6-5 to TRBJ2-7; 8 bases line up with TRBD1. The length of the CDR3 is 15 residues. Unmatched junction bases numbered 9, after V lost 6 bases and J lost 2 bases. Germline CDR1 and CDR2: MNHEY and SVGAGI. CDR3 residues: CASRNRDRSTYEQYF. In DNA, the CDR3 is TGTGCCAGCAGAAACCGGGACAGGAGTACCTACGAGCAGTACTTC.

This chain links TRBV6-1 with TRBJ1-5; the match to TRBD1 covers 11 bases. Trimming at V came to 4 bases and at J to 2 bases, leaving 7 bases not matched to a gene. CDR1 and CDR2 (germline): MNHNS, SASEGT. The CDR3 length is 17 residues. CDR3 sequence: CASSAGTGGYRNQPQHF. The CDR3 coding sequence is TGTGCCAGCAGTGCAGGGACAGGGGGATATCGCAATCAGCCCCAGCATTTT.

This chain connects TRBV30 to TRBJ2-1; a possible D gene is TRBD2 (6 bases). CDR1 and CDR2 from the germline V gene are GTSNPN and SVGIG (reference sequence). Trimming removed 0 bases at V and 5 bases at J, with 17 bases between. CDR3 size: 16 residues. DNA of the CDR3: TGTGCCTGGAGTGTAGGTAGCGGCCTACCTGACAATGAGCAGTTCTTC. The encoded protein is CAWSVGSGLPDNEQFF.

The V gene is TRBV5-1, the J gene TRBJ2-5; TRBD1 is a possible D gene (5 bases). Germline-derived CDR1 and CDR2 are SGHRS and YFSETQ. The CDR3 is made up of 12 amino acids. Trimming stripped 0 bases from V and 5 bases from J, with 5 bases between. CDR3 in amino acids: CASSLEGETQYF. CDR3 coding DNA: TGCGCCAGCAGCTTGGAGGGGGAGACCCAGTACTTC.

The chain combines TRBV27 with TRBJ2-6; maybe TRBD1 (6 bases). The CDR3 has 17 amino acids. Germline values: CDR1 MNHEY, CDR2 SMNVEV (reference sequence). Between the trimmed V and J ends, which lost 5 bases and 2 bases, there was a span of 16 bases. The CDR3 bases are TGTGCCAGCAGTAAGCAGGGGTTTAATCCTGGGGCCAACGTCCTGACTTTC. This translates into CASSKQGFNPGANVLTF.

This rearrangement joins TRBV5-1 to TRBJ2-5; 10 nucleotides line up with TRBD2. V shed 4 bases, J shed 1 base, and the junction held 4 bases outside the gene matches. The germline V gene has CDR1 SGHRS and CDR2 YFSETQ. This CDR3 comprises 15 residues. The CDR3 sequence: CASSVSGGLQETQYF. The CDR3 region has the DNA TGCGCCAGCAGCGTTAGCGGGGGGCTCCAAGAGACCCAGTACTTC. The full variable domain, completed using reference TRBV5-1 and TRBJ2-5, is KAGVTQTPRYLIKTRGQQVTLSCSPISGHRSVSWYQQTPGQGLQFLFEYFSETQRNKGNFPGRFSGRQFSNSRSEMNVSTLELGDSALYLCASSVSGGLQETQYFGPGTRLLVL.

The chain is built from TRBV2 and TRBJ1-5, with 10 bases identical to TRBD1. The V and J ends lost 7 bases and 8 bases, in that order; junction bases with no gene match: 8. Germline lookup yields CDR1 SNHLY and CDR2 FYNNEI. This CDR3 has 14 residues. CDR3 nucleotide sequence: TGTGCCAGCATTGGGGACAGGGGATCGGAGCCCCAGCATTTT. This gives the protein CASIGDRGSEPQHF.

This rearrangement joins TRBV9 to TRBJ2-3; TRBD2 aligns across 10 bases. Unmatched junction bases numbered 7, after V lost 4 bases and J lost 2 bases. This CDR3 spans 16 amino acids. Germline V gene data show CDR1 as SGDLS and CDR2 as YYNGEE. Here the CDR3 reads CASSLGSGGSTDTQYF. The CDR3 coding sequence is TGTGCCAGCAGCTTAGGTAGCGGGGGGTCCACAGATACGCAGTATTTT.